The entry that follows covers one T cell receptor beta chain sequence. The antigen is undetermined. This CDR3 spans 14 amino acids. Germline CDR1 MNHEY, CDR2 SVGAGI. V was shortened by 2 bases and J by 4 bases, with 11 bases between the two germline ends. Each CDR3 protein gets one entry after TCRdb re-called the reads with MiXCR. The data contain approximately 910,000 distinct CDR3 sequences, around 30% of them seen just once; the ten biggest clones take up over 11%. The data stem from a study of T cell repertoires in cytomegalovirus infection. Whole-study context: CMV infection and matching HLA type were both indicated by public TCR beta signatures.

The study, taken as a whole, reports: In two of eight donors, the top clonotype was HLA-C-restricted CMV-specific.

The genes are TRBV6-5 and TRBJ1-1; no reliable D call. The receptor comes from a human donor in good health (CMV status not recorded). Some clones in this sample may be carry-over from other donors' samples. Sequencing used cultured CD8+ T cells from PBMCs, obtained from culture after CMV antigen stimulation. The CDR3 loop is CASSYPSGSTEAFF. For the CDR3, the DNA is TGTGCCAGCAGTTACCCCAGTGGATCCACTGAAGCTTTCTTT.